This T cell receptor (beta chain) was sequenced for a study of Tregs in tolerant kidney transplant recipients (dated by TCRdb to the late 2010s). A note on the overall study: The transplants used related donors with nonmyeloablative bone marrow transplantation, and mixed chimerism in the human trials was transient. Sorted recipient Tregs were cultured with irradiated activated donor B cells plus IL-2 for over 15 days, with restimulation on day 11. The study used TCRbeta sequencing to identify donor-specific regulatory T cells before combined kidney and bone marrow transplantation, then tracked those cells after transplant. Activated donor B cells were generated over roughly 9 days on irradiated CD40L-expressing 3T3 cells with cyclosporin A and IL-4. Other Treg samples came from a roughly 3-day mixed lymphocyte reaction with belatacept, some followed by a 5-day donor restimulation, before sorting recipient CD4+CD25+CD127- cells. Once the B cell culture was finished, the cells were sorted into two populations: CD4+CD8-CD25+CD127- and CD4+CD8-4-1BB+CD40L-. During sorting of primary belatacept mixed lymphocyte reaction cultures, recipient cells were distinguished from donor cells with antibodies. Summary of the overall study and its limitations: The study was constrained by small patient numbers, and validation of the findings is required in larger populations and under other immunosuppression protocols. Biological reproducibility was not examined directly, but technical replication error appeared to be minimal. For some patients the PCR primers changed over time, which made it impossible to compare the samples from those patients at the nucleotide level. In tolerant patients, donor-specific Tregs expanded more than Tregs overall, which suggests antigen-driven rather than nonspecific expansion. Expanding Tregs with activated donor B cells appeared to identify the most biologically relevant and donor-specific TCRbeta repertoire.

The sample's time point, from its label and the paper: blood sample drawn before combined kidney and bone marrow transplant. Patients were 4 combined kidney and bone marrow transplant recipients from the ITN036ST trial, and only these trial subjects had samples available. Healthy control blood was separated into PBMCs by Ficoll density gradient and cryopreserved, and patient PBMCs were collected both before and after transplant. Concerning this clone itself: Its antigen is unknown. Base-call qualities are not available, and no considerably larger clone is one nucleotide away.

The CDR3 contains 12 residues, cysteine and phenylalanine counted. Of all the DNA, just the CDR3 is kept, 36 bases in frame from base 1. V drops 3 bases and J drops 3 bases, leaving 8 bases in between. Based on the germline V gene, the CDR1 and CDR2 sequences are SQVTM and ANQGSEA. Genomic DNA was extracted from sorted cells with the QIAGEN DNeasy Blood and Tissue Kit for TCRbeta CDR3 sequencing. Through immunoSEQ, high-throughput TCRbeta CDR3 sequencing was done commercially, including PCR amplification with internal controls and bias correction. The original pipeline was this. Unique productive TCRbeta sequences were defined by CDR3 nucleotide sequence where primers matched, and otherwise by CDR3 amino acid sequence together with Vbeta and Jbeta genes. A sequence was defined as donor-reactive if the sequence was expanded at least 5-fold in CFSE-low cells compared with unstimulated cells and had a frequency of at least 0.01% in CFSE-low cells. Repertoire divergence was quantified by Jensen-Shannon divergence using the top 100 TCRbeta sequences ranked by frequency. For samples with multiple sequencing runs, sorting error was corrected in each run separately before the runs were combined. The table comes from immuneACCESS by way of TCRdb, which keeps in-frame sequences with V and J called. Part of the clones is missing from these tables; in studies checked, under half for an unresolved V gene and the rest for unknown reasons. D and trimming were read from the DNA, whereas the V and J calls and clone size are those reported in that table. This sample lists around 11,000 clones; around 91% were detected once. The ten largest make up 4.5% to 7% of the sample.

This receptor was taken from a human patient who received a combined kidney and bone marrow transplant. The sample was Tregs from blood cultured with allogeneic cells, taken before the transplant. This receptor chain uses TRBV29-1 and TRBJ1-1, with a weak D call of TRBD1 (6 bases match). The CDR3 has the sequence CSVDHRDTEAFF. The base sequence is TGCAGCGTTGATCACAGGGACACTGAAGCTTTCTTT. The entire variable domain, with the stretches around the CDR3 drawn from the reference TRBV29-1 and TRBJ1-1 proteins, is SAVISQKPSRDICQRGTSLTIQCQVDSQVTMMFWYRQQPGQSLTLIATANQGSEATYESGFVIDKFPISRPNLTFSTLTVSNMSPEDSSIYLCSVDHRDTEAFFGQGTRLTVV.